A single T cell receptor (beta chain) is shown here with its context. The source of the sample is a study of CD8 T cells in Susac syndrome. With 0 bases removed from V and 3 bases from J, the gap between germline ends came to 19 bases. The CDR3 is 17 residues long. Germline CDR1 reads SGHDT; CDR2 reads YYEEEE. Random hexamers were used to reverse transcribe about 0.45 to 1 ug of RNA. An immunoSEQ multiplex PCR amplified TCR beta CDR3 over 54 Vbeta and 13 Jbeta. MiXCR, applied by TCRdb to the immunoSEQ multiplex PCR reads, yields one record per CDR3 protein. The sample has about 80,000 distinct CDR3 sequences, around 94% seen once.

The gene calls are TRBV5-6 and TRBJ2-7; maybe TRBD2 (6 bases). This clonotype was obtained from a human donor with Susac syndrome. Sequenced input: CD8+ T cells from PBMCs. In DNA, the CDR3 is TGTGCCAGCAGCTTGGGGAGTAGCGGCGTTACCTTCTACGAGCAGTACTTC. Amino acid sequence: CASSLGSSGVTFYEQYF.